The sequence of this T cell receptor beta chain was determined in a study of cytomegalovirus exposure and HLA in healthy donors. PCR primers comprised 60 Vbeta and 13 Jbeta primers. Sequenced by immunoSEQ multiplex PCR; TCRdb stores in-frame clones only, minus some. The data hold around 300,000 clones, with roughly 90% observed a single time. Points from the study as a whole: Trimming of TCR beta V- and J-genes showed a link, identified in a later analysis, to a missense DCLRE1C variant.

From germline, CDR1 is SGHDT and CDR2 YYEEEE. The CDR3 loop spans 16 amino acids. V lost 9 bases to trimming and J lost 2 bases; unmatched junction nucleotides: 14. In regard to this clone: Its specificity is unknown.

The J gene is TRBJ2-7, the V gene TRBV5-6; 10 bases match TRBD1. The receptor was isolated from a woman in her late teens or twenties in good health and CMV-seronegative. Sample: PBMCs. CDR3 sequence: CATSFGTGDKAYEQYF. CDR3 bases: TGTGCCACAAGCTTCGGGACAGGGGATAAAGCCTACGAGCAGTACTTC.